Below, 5 T cell receptor beta chains from the same sample are listed, as sequenced in a study of cytomegalovirus exposure and HLA in healthy donors. Amplification used 60 Vbeta primers and 13 Jbeta primers. Assay used: immunoSEQ multiplex PCR; TCRdb lists only in-frame clones, some missing. The top ten hold approximately 4.5% of the sample, which has under 30,000 clones, 60% to 80% seen once. Specimen: PBMCs. The receptors shown here come from a male donor in good health and CMV-seronegative.

The V gene is TRBV5-6, the J gene TRBJ2-7; 7 bases map to TRBD1. This CDR3 contains 14 residues. V lost 4 bases to trimming and J lost 3 bases; unmatched junction nucleotides: 7. Germline values: CDR1 SGHDT, CDR2 YYEEEE. In DNA, the CDR3 is TGTGCCAGCAGCGGGACAGCGACGCACTACGAGCAGTACTTC. This encodes CASSGTATHYEQYF.

The chain employs TRBV27 and TRBJ2-7; 7 nucleotides line up with TRBD2. The CDR3 runs 14 residues. Germline V gene lookup returns CDR1 MNHEY and CDR2 SMNVEV (reference sequence). The V segment lost 7 bases and the J segment 5 bases; nucleotides outside the gene matches: 11. For the CDR3, the DNA is TGTGCCAGCAAGTCATGGGGGGAGGGGAACGAGCAGTACTTC. It encodes CASKSWGEGNEQYF.

The V gene is TRBV5-4, the J gene TRBJ2-1; maybe TRBD2 (6 bases). Germline loops: CDR1 SGHNT, CDR2 YYREEE (reference sequence). The CDR3 totals 15 residues. With 0 bases removed from V and 6 bases from J, the gap between germline ends came to 13 bases. The CDR3 loop reads CASSLGDSGGNEQFF. The CDR3 coding sequence is TGTGCCAGCAGCTTGGGAGATAGCGGAGGCAATGAGCAGTTCTTC.

The J gene is TRBJ1-1, the V gene TRBV28; 8 bases are shared with TRBD1. The germline gives CDR1 MDHEN, CDR2 SYDVKM. The CDR3 loop spans 16 amino acids. The junction had 10 bases not matched to a gene; V was cut back by 6 bases and J by 1 base. CDR3 protein: CASRGPGTGGNTEAFF. The DNA of the CDR3 is TGTGCCAGCAGGGGACCCGGGACAGGAGGGAACACTGAAGCTTTCTTT.

A few counts support this clone. The chain carries TRBV5-6 and TRBJ1-6, with D tentatively TRBD1 (5 bases). From germline, CDR1 is SGHDT and CDR2 YYEEEE. This CDR3 contains 15 residues. With 2 bases removed from V and 3 bases from J, the gap between germline ends came to 9 bases. CDR3 in DNA: TGTGCCAGCAGCTTTTGGACATACTATAATTCACCCCTCCACTTT. Translation gives CASSFWTYYNSPLHF.